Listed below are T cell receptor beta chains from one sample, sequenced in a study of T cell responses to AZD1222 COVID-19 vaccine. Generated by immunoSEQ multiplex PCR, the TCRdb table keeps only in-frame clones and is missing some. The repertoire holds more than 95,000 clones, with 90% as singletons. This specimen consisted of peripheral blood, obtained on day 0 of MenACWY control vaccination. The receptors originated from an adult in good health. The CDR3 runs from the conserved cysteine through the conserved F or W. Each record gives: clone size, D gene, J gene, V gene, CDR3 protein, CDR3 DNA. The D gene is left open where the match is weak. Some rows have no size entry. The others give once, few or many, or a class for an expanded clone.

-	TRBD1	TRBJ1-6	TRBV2	CASSRGQGASPLHF	TGTGCCAGCAGTCGGGGACAGGGGGCCTCTCCCCTCCACTTT
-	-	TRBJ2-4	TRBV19	CASSRGGVAKNIQYF	TGTGCCAGTTCCCGAGGGGGAGTAGCCAAAAACATTCAGTACTTC
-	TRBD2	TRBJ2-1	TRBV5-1	CASTTSGTGYNEQFF	TGCGCCAGCACCACTAGCGGTACTGGGTACAATGAGCAGTTCTTC
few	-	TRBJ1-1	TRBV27	CASSFGGENTEAFF	TGTGCCAGCAGTTTCGGCGGGGAGAACACTGAAGCTTTCTTT
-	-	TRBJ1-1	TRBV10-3	CAISLKGDMNTEAFF	TGTGCCATCTCCTTGAAGGGAGATATGAACACTGAAGCTTTCTTT
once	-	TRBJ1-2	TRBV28	CASVGGPYGYTF	TGTGCCAGTGTAGGGGGGCCGTATGGCTACACCTTC
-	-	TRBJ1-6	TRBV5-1	CASSFYRNNSPLHF	TGCGCCAGCAGCTTTTATAGGAATAATTCACCCCTCCACTTT
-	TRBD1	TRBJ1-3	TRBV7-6	CASSLVGQGSGNTIYF	TGTGCCAGCAGCTTAGTAGGACAGGGCTCTGGAAACACCATATATTTT
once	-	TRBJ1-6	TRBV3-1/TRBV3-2	CASSQEGNSPLHF	TGTGCCAGCAGCCAAGAGGGTAATTCACCCCTCCACTTT
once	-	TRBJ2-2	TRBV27	CASSPLSNTGELFF	TGTGCCAGCAGTCCCCTCTCGAACACCGGGGAGCTGTTTTTT
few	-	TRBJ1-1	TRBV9	CASSVWDVVDTEAFF	TGTGCCAGCAGCGTATGGGACGTTGTGGACACTGAAGCTTTCTTT
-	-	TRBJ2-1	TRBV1	CTSSQESSGGGYEQFF	TGCACCAGCAGCCAAGAATCTAGCGGAGGGGGGTATGAGCAGTTCTTC
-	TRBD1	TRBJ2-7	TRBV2	CASSGQGWDEQYF	TGTGCCAGCAGTGGACAGGGGTGGGACGAGCAGTACTTC
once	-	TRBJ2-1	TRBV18	CASSRDEQFF	TGTGCCAGCTCACGGGATGAGCAGTTCTTC
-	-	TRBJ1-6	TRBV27	CASSIRGGAGSPLHF	TGTGCCAGCAGTATCCGAGGGGGGGCAGGCTCACCCCTCCACTTT
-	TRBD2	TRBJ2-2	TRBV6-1	CASSEAAGGPGELFF	TGTGCCAGCAGTGAAGCGGCGGGAGGGCCCGGGGAGCTGTTTTTT
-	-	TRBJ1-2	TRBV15	CATSNWNTLHGYTF	TGTGCCACCAGCAATTGGAATACACTACATGGCTACACCTTC
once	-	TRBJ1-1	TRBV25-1	CASSVGNTEAFF	TGTGCCAGCAGTGTAGGGAACACTGAAGCTTTCTTT
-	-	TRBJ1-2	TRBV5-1	CASSSGGASDGYTF	TGCGCCAGCAGCTCGGGAGGGGCGAGCGATGGCTACACCTTC
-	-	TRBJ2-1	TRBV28	CASTRAGDTWGEQFF	TGTGCCAGCACTCGCGCCGGGGACACCTGGGGTGAGCAGTTCTTC
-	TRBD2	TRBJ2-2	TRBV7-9	CASSYGTSGAQNTGELFF	TGTGCCAGCAGTTACGGGACTAGCGGAGCGCAGAACACCGGGGAGCTGTTTTTT
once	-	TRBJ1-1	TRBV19	CASSGEMNTEAFF	TGTGCCAGTAGTGGGGAGATGAACACTGAAGCTTTCTTT
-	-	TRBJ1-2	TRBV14	CASSQGPGRTF	TGTGCCAGCAGCCAAGGGCCAGGGAGAACCTTC
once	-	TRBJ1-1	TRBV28	CASRSPTGNTEAFF	TGTGCCAGCAGGTCCCCCACAGGGAACACTGAAGCTTTCTTT
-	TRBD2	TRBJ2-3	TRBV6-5	CASSYLASGASDTQYF	TGTGCCAGCAGTTACTTGGCTAGCGGGGCGTCAGATACGCAGTATTTT
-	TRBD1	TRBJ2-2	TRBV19	CASSISGTGGLMDTGELFF	TGTGCCAGTAGTATTTCGGGGACAGGGGGCCTAATGGACACCGGGGAGCTGTTTTTT
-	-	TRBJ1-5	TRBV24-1	CATSDGGVQPQHF	TGTGCCACCAGTGACGGGGGCGTTCAGCCCCAGCATTTT
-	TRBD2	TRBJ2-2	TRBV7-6	CASSSPPMMLAGATGELFF	TGTGCCAGCAGCTCACCCCCCATGATGCTAGCGGGGGCCACCGGGGAGCTGTTTTTT
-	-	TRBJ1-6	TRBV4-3	CASSHRGSNSPLHF	TGCGCCAGCAGCCATCGGGGCTCCAATTCACCCCTCCACTTT
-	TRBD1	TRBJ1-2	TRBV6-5	CASSYGGTGDRGYTF	TGTGCCAGCAGTTACGGGGGGACAGGGGATCGCGGCTACACCTTC
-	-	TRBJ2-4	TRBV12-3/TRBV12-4	CASADLSHIQYF	TGTGCCAGCGCGGACCTGAGTCACATTCAGTACTTC